These T cell receptor beta chains were read from a single sample in a study of blood T cell repertoires in COVID-19. Sequencing used immunoSEQ multiplex PCR; TCRdb keeps in-frame clones, though not all of them. The sample yields fewer than 200,000 clones, approximately 80% seen once. Material for sequencing was peripheral blood. These receptor sequences come from a human donor in a cohort sampled during active COVID-19. The CDR3 runs from the conserved cysteine through the conserved F or W. The D gene is left open where the match is weak. The size field is filled for only some rows; it gives once, few, many or a size class.

NA,TRBJ2-5,TRBD1,TRBV7-6,TGTGCCAGCAGCTTCCCGGACAGGCCGATGGAGACCCAGTACTTC,CASSFPDRPMETQYF
NA,TRBJ2-7,NA,TRBV5-4,TGTGCCAGCAGCTGGGCTGGGGGGGGCACCTCCTACGAGCAGTACTTC,CASSWAGGGTSYEQYF
few,TRBJ1-3,NA,TRBV30,TGTGCCTGGAGTACGGACAGTCCCTCTGGAAACACCATATATTTT,CAWSTDSPSGNTIYF
NA,TRBJ2-1,NA,TRBV6-1,TGTGCCAGCAGTGAAACCTGGGGGGACAATGAGCAGTTCTTC,CASSETWGDNEQFF
NA,TRBJ1-5,NA,TRBV6-5,TGTGCCAGCGGGGTGGGGGGGTTTAGCAATCAGCCCCAGCATTTT,CASGVGGFSNQPQHF
NA,TRBJ2-5,TRBD1,TRBV7-8,TGTGCCAGCAGCGTGACAGGGGCAGTCGGTCAAGAGACCCAGTACTTC,CASSVTGAVGQETQYF
few,TRBJ1-5,TRBD1,TRBV19,TGTGCCAGTATGGCCCCGGGACAGGGGGCCAATCAGCCCCAGCATTTT,CASMAPGQGANQPQHF
once,TRBJ2-3,TRBD1,TRBV3-1/TRBV3-2,TGTGCCAGCAGCTATAACAGGGGGTTTGATTCAGATACGCAGTATTTT,CASSYNRGFDSDTQYF
NA,TRBJ1-4,TRBD1,TRBV19,TGTGCCAGTAGTATGGTTGGGACAGGGGATGCGACTAATGAAAAACTGTTTTTT,CASSMVGTGDATNEKLFF
NA,TRBJ1-2,NA,TRBV7-9,TGTGCCAGCAGCTTAGTTCTCACCACAAGCTATGGCTACACCTTC,CASSLVLTTSYGYTF
NA,TRBJ2-3,NA,TRBV24-1,TGTGCCACCAGTCATGGCAGAAACACAGATACGCAGTATTTT,CATSHGRNTDTQYF
NA,TRBJ1-4,TRBD1,TRBV10-2,TGCGCCAGTGGGGGACAGGGTGTCACTAATGAAAAACTGTTTTTT,CASGGQGVTNEKLFF
once,TRBJ1-1,NA,TRBV3-1/TRBV3-2,TGTGCCAGCAGCCCAACGGGAACGGTGAACACTGAAGCTTTCTTT,CASSPTGTVNTEAFF
few,TRBJ2-7,TRBD2,TRBV11-2,TGTGCCAGCAGCGCCGCCGCGGGAGGCGTAGGGTACTTC,CASSAAAGGVGYF
NA,TRBJ2-5,TRBD2,TRBV2,TGTGCCAGCAGTCCGCGGGGGGGCGGACGGGAGACCCAGTACTTC,CASSPRGGGRETQYF
NA,TRBJ1-2,NA,TRBV28,TGTGCCAGCAGTTTATCCCCTAGGTGGGGTGGGGCCTATGGCTACACCTTC,CASSLSPRWGGAYGYTF
NA,TRBJ1-5,TRBD1,TRBV19,TGTGCCAGTAGTATCTGGACAGGGGGCGAGGGTCAGCCCCAGCATTTT,CASSIWTGGEGQPQHF
NA,TRBJ2-1,TRBD1,TRBV5-5,TGTGCCAGCAGCTGGACAGGGGATGAGCAGTTCTTC,CASSWTGDEQFF
NA,TRBJ1-5,NA,TRBV9,TGTGCCAGCAGCGTAGAGGCGGATCAGCCCCAGCATTTT,CASSVEADQPQHF
NA,TRBJ2-7,TRBD1,TRBV10-3,TGTGCCAGTCAGGGGACAGCGCGATACGAGCAGTACTTC,CASQGTARYEQYF
NA,TRBJ2-1,TRBD2,TRBV7-3,TGTGCCAGCAGCCGGACTAGCGGGTTCTCCTACAATGAGCAGTTCTTC,CASSRTSGFSYNEQFF
NA,TRBJ2-7,NA,TRBV5-1,TGCGCCAGCAGCTTGGGCGGTCACATCTACGAGCAGTACTTC,CASSLGGHIYEQYF
NA,TRBJ1-1,NA,TRBV20-1,TGCAGTGCTAGTCCGCTTTTGGCCATGAACACTGAAGCTTTCTTT,CSASPLLAMNTEAFF
NA,TRBJ1-3,NA,TRBV3-1/TRBV3-2,TGTGCCAGCAGCCAAGATACGGGGAAGTCCGGAAACACCATATATTTT,CASSQDTGKSGNTIYF
NA,TRBJ2-7,NA,TRBV7-8,TGTGCCAGCAGCTTAGGATATAATGCGAGAGGCGAGCAGTACTTC,CASSLGYNARGEQYF
NA,TRBJ2-1,NA,TRBV9,TGTGCCAGCAGCGTAGGCTATGGTGGCAATGAGCAGTTCTTC,CASSVGYGGNEQFF
NA,TRBJ2-7,TRBD2,TRBV25-1,TGTGCCAGCAGCTCCGAGAGCGGGGGGCTTTCCTACGAGCAGTACTTC,CASSSESGGLSYEQYF